A selection of T cell receptor beta chains follows, all from one sample in a study of metastatic and nonmetastatic thyroid tumors. TCRdb re-called clones from the PCR reads using MiXCR. In the table there are tens of thousands of clones, roughly an eighth of which are singletons. Sequenced input: tumor tissue. These TCRs come from a female donor with papillary thyroid cancer or a benign thyroid nodule (not recorded which). Some clones in this sample may be carry-over from other donors' samples. CDR3s include the opening cysteine and the closing phenylalanine or tryptophan. D genes are given only for firm matches. For some rows the clone size is stated as once, few or many, or as a class when expanded; others skip it.

D gene	clone size	J gene	V gene	CDR3 DNA	CDR3 protein
NA	few	TRBJ1-3	TRBV6-5	TGTGCCAGCAGTTACTTAGGATCCGGAAACACCATATATTTT	CASSYLGSGNTIYF
NA	NA	TRBJ1-5	TRBV10-2	TGCGCCAGCAGTGCCACCTGGGGGGGCGGTCAGCCTCAGCATTTT	CASSATWGGGQPQHF
TRBD1	once	TRBJ2-1	TRBV11-1	TGTGCCAGCAGCCAGCCGGGACAGGGGTCCAATGAGCAGTTCTTC	CASSQPGQGSNEQFF
TRBD1	many	TRBJ2-7	TRBV6-1	TGTGCCAGCAGTCCCGACAGGGCCTACGAGCAGTACTTC	CASSPDRAYEQYF
NA	many	TRBJ2-1	TRBV28	TGTGCCAGCAGTTTAAGGTTGGATGAGCAGTTCTTC	CASSLRLDEQFF
NA	NA	TRBJ2-6	TRBV7-1	TGTGCCAGCAGCTCCATCTGGGGGGCTAAGTCCCTCTCTGGGGCCAACGTCCTGACTTTC	CASSSIWGAKSLSGANVLTF
TRBD1	NA	TRBJ1-2	TRBV5-1	TGCGCCAGCAGCCCCCACCCGGGACAGGGATCCTATGGCTACACCTTC	CASSPHPGQGSYGYTF
TRBD2	many	TRBJ2-7	TRBV27	TGTGCCAGCAGTTCCTCCTGGGAGGGCCGAGCCGAGCAGTACTTC	CASSSSWEGRAEQYF
TRBD1	many	TRBJ1-3	TRBV29-1	TGCAGCGTTTGGACGACAGGGCCTGGAAACACCATATATTTT	CSVWTTGPGNTIYF
NA	NA	TRBJ2-2	TRBV11-2	TGTGCCAGCAGCTTAGATCTGTCCAACACCTGGGAGCTGTTTTTT	CASSLDLSNTWELFF
NA	many	TRBJ1-1	TRBV9	TGTGCCAGCAGCGCGACAGGGAACACTGAAGCTTTCTTT	CASSATGNTEAFF
TRBD1	few	TRBJ2-1	TRBV5-4	TGTGCCAGCAGCTCGGTCTTGGGGACAGGGAGCAGTGAGCAGTTCTTC	CASSSVLGTGSSEQFF
NA	many	TRBJ2-1	TRBV14	TGTGCCAGCAGCCAATTTGTTACGGACTCCTACAATGAGCAGTTCTTC	CASSQFVTDSYNEQFF
TRBD2	many	TRBJ2-1	TRBV27	TGTGCCAGCAGTCCCCTAGCGGGGAGTGGGTACAATGAGCAGTTCTTC	CASSPLAGSGYNEQFF
TRBD1	many	TRBJ2-3	TRBV28	TGTGCCAGCAGTCCCCGCGGACAGGGGCACACAGATACGCAGTATTTT	CASSPRGQGHTDTQYF
TRBD1	many	TRBJ1-1	TRBV9	TGTGCCAGCGCGACAGGCAGGGGGACTGAAGCTTTCTTT	CASATGRGTEAFF
NA	many	TRBJ1-4	TRBV6-9	TGTGCCAGCAGCTTGGGACACTCCGGACGGAATGAAAAACTGTTTTTT	CASSLGHSGRNEKLFF
NA	many	TRBJ1-1	TRBV7-9	TGTGCCAGCAGCTCACAAGGGAGCACTGAAGCTTTCTTT	CASSSQGSTEAFF
TRBD2	many	TRBJ2-2	TRBV9	TGTGCCAGCAGCCTCCCAGCGGGAGCTAACACCGGGGAGCTGTTTTTT	CASSLPAGANTGELFF
TRBD2	few	TRBJ2-1	TRBV6-2/TRBV6-3	TGTGCCAGCAGGGCTAGCGGGAGTACAAATGAGCAGTTCTTC	CASRASGSTNEQFF
TRBD2	NA	TRBJ2-1	TRBV27	TGTGCCAACAGTTTACGCTGGGTCAGCGGGAGCGCCTACCATGAGCAGTTCTTC	CANSLRWVSGSAYHEQFF
TRBD1	many	TRBJ2-7	TRBV6-1	TGTGCCAGCAGTGAGACCGACAGGGTCTACGAGCAGTACTTC	CASSETDRVYEQYF
NA	many	TRBJ1-2	TRBV29-1	TGCAGCGTTGGTTCGGGGGTAGATGGCTACACCTTC	CSVGSGVDGYTF
NA	many	TRBJ1-4	TRBV27	TGTGCCAGCAGACAAGGCGCTAATGAAAAACTGTTTTTT	CASRQGANEKLFF
NA	many	TRBJ2-7	TRBV11-3	TGTGCCAGCAGCTTACGAGGGACCAGCTCCTACGAGCAGTACTTC	CASSLRGTSSYEQYF
TRBD1	many	TRBJ1-4	TRBV10-2	TGCGCCAGCAGAGGCGGTTCAGGGGGAGAAAAACTGTTTTTT	CASRGGSGGEKLFF
TRBD1	many	TRBJ2-5	TRBV7-9	TGTGCCAGCAGCCCAAGACAGGGGTCGTGGTATGCGCAAGAGACCCAGTACTTC	CASSPRQGSWYAQETQYF
NA	few	TRBJ2-5	TRBV18	TGTGCCAGCTCACCACCGGATACTAGCGAGACCCAGTACTTC	CASSPPDTSETQYF
NA	NA	TRBJ2-7	TRBV20-1	TGCAGTGCTAGCCGTGACAGTGATGCGCTGGCGGGCCTATCCTACGAGCAGTACTTC	CSASRDSDALAGLSYEQYF
TRBD1	many	TRBJ2-7	TRBV6-1	TGTGCCAGCAGCCCGACAGGGGGCTCCTACGAGCAGTACTTC	CASSPTGGSYEQYF
NA	NA	TRBJ2-1	TRBV7-3	TGTGCCAGCAGCTTTAGGCAGGGGTTAAGAAATGAGCAGTTTTTC	CASSFRQGLRNEQFF
NA	many	TRBJ2-2	TRBV28	TGTGCCAGCAAACACCCCGGCACCGGGGAGCTGTTTTTT	CASKHPGTGELFF
NA	many	TRBJ1-1	TRBV4-1	TGCGCCAGCAGCCAAGATCCTCACACGGAGCTAGGAGCTTTCTTT	CASSQDPHTELGAFF
NA	NA	TRBJ2-7	TRBV6-1	TGTGCCAGCAGCTCCCGGACTGGATTCTACGAGCAGTACTTC	CASSSRTGFYEQYF
TRBD2	NA	TRBJ2-7	TRBV18	TGTGCCAGCTCACTAGCGGGAGACGAGCAGTACTTC	CASSLAGDEQYF
TRBD1	NA	TRBJ2-7	TRBV3-1	TGTGCCAGCAGCCAGACCTGGACAGGGGCCCACGAGCAGTACTTC	CASSQTWTGAHEQYF
NA	many	TRBJ2-1	TRBV6-2/TRBV6-3	TGTGCCAGCAGTCTCCGGGACTCACACTGGAATGAGCAGTTCTTC	CASSLRDSHWNEQFF
NA	many	TRBJ2-7	TRBV7-2	TGTGCCAGCAGCTTAGTCAGGCACTCCTACGAGCAGTACTTC	CASSLVRHSYEQYF
NA	many	TRBJ1-4	TRBV9	TGTGCCAGCAGCGTAGGCCCAGTCAGGGGCGCTGAAAAACTGTTTTTT	CASSVGPVRGAEKLFF
NA	few	TRBJ1-5	TRBV6-2/TRBV6-3	TGTGCCAGCAGTTACTACCGGACAGAGGAAGGGCAGCCCCAGCATTTT	CASSYYRTEEGQPQHF